This T cell receptor beta chain is drawn from a study of blood T cell repertoires in COVID-19. About the study: The study drew acute and convalescent COVID-19 samples from the United States, Italy and Spain.

During active infection, Seattle patients enrolled and were then monitored through disease. CDR1 and CDR2 from the germline V gene are SGHTA and FQGNSA. J was trimmed by 4 bases and V by 5 bases; bases with no gene match: 6. The CDR3 is made up of 15 amino acids. In the authors' workflow: Quantification of nucleated cells was approximated via reference gene primer amplification. The method was immunoSEQ multiplex PCR; TCRdb's version includes in-frame clones alone and lacks a portion of them. V and J calls and clone size are those listed in that table; D and trimming were worked out from the DNA. The data show just under 350,000 clones, roughly 90% seen once.

The clonotype was recovered from a woman between 70 and 85 years old with COVID-19, enrolled during active disease. Sequencing was carried out using peripheral blood. The V and J genes are TRBV7-2 and TRBJ2-1; TRBD2 matches 9 bases. The CDR3: CASSTSGGPYNEQFF. The CDR3 nucleotides read TGTGCCAGCAGCACGAGCGGGGGGCCGTACAATGAGCAGTTCTTC.